This T cell receptor beta chain emerged from a study of metastatic and nonmetastatic thyroid tumors. Looking at the study overall: Malignant and benign thyroid patients had repertoires compared in peripheral blood and tumor or nodule tissue. Study outcomes and limitations: Malignant thyroid tumors reportedly exceeded benign nodules significantly in TCR beta diversity, with the difference appearing in blood and tumor.

Each patient went into thyroid surgery without having received any treatment. The authors' processing: A classifier of distant metastasis in papillary thyroid cancer was built from CDR3 differences (across clinicopathological groups). TCRdb redid the clone calls on the PCR reads using MiXCR. The V and J calls were not made by the authors but by TCRdb's processing. The top ten hold roughly 5% of the sample, which has 20,000 to 30,000 clones, roughly 13% seen once. This clone was detected once. The antigen is not known. After removal of 0 bases from V and 8 bases from J, the junction contained 5 bases not matched to a gene. Germline V gives CDR1 SGHRS, CDR2 YFSETQ. This CDR3 is built from 14 residues.

This chain connects TRBV5-1 to TRBJ1-2, with 9 nucleotides matching TRBD1. The origin of this receptor is a female donor with papillary thyroid cancer or a benign thyroid nodule (not recorded which). Some clones in this sample may be carry-over from other donors' samples. Sequencing was done on a sample of blood. CDR3 nucleotide sequence: TGCGCCAGCAGCTTGGCACAGGGGGCGGAAGGCTACACCTTC. Translated, it gives CASSLAQGAEGYTF.